The clone carrying this T cell receptor beta chain was counted a few times. As yet, its antigen is unknown. Trimming took 5 bases from V and 0 from J; bases not matched to a gene: 5. The CDR3 is made up of 16 amino acids. CDR1 MDHEN and CDR2 SYDVKM come from the germline V gene. Profiling relied on immunoSEQ multiplex PCR, and the TCRdb table lists in-frame clones only, not all of them. The sample records around 16,000 clones, 73% being singletons. Tumor samples were obtained before definitive surgery or chemotherapy. These data come from a study of high-grade serous ovarian cancer treatment subgroups. Looking at the study overall: Samples averaged approximately 13,000 reads and 7,000 or so unique TCR beta rearrangements. General study results and limits: Only CDR3 was analyzed; CDR1 and CDR2 were not.

The TCR was taken from a human donor with high-grade serous ovarian cancer. Sequenced input: tumor tissue. V is TRBV28 and J is TRBJ2-5; 11 nucleotides agree with TRBD2. CDR3 loop: CASSDSGLADQETQYF. CDR3 bases: TGTGCCAGCAGTGACTCGGGACTAGCGGACCAAGAGACCCAGTACTTC.